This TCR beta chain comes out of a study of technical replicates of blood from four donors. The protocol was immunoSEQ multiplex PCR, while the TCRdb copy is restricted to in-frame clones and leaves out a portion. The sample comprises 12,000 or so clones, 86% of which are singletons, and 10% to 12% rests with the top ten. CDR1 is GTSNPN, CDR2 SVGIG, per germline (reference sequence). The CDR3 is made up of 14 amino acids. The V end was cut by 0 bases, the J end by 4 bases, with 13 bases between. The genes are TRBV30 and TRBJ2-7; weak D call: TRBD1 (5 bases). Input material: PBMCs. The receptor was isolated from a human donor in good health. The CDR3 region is CAWSVNIDSYEQYF. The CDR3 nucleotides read TGTGCCTGGAGTGTTAATATAGACAGTTACGAGCAGTACTTC.